This entry is about one TCR beta chain. These data belong to a study of technical replicates of blood from several donors. This CDR3 contains 17 residues. Germline CDR1 reads ENHRY; CDR2 reads SYGVKD. V lost 0 bases and J 6 bases, leaving 17 bases between the germline ends. Sequenced by immunoSEQ multiplex PCR; TCRdb stores in-frame clones only, minus some. The sample carries under 85,000 clones, more than 85% recorded once. The specimen was T cells isolated from PBMCs. The chain joins TRBV10-3 to TRBJ1-4, with D perhaps matching TRBD1 (5 bases). This sequence was found in a human donor in good health. The DNA for the CDR3 is TGTGCCATCAGTGAGTCGAAAGGGGACTCAAGGGATGAAAAACTGTTTTTT. Protein: CAISESKGDSRDEKLFF.